The 24 T cell receptor beta chains in this list originate from one sample, sequenced in a study of T cells after yellow fever vaccination. TCRdb itself ran the 5' RACE reads through MiXCR, one entry per CDR3 protein. The sample lists about 510,000 distinct CDR3 sequences; just over 20% were seen once. The sequences come from PBMCs, collected approximately 22 days after the first yellow fever vaccination. The receptors here all came from a young man who received the YFV17D yellow fever vaccine.

There are many counts of this clonotype. The chain has TRBV7-7 and TRBJ2-2; possibly TRBD1 for D (6 bases). The germline V gene has CDR1 SSHAT and CDR2 FNYEAQ (reference sequence). Deletions cut 1 base from V and 3 bases from J, with 6 bases between. The CDR3 is 14 amino acids. In nucleotides, the CDR3 is TGTGCCAGCAGCTTAGGGACAGACACCGGGGAGCTGTTTTTT. This codes for CASSLGTDTGELFF.

This chain uses TRBV27 with TRBJ1-1; a weak D match, TRBD1 (5 bases). Trimming took off 5 bases at V and 1 base at J, with 11 bases between the two ends. Germline V gene sequence: CDR1 MNHEY, CDR2 SMNVEV (reference sequence). The CDR3 has 14 residues. CDR3 in amino acids: CASSPDNQNTEAFF. CDR3 nucleotides: TGTGCCAGCAGTCCGGACAACCAGAACACTGAAGCTTTCTTT.

This clonotype was seen more than once but under ten times. CDR3 nucleotides: TGCGCCAGCAGCTTGGGGACTAGCGGGTACACAGATACGCAGTATTTT. Its protein product is CASSLGTSGYTDTQYF. The rearrangement links TRBV5-1 to TRBJ2-3, with TRBD2 matching 11 bases. Per the germline V gene, CDR1 is SGHRS and CDR2 is YFSETQ. Germline trimming cut 0 bases from V and 2 bases from J; bases unmatched to any gene: 2. This CDR3 region has 16 residues.

This clonotype was seen more than once but under ten times. This rearrangement joins TRBV4-3 to TRBJ2-6; D remains ambiguous. The V gene lost 1 base and the J gene lost 0 bases, with 7 bases spanning the gap. The CDR3 is made up of 16 amino acids. The germline gives CDR1 LGHNA, CDR2 YSLEER. The CDR3 protein is CASSQVGFSGANVLTF. The CDR3, as DNA: TGCGCCAGCAGCCAAGTTGGGTTCTCTGGGGCCAACGTCCTGACTTTC.

The CDR3 sequence is CASSQSTREETQYF. The CDR3 DNA reads as TGTGCCAGCAGCCAATCCACTAGAGAGGAGACCCAGTACTTC. The chain employs TRBV4-2 and TRBJ2-5; TRBD2 is a possible D gene (5 bases). Trimming removed 2 bases from V and 5 bases from J, with 12 bases in between. The CDR3 totals 14 residues. CDR1 and CDR2 (germline): LGHNA, YNFKEQ.

This clonotype was counted between two and nine times. This rearrangement joins TRBV12-5 to TRBJ2-3; 13 bases are shared with TRBD2. The germline CDR1 and CDR2 sequences are LGHNT and FRNRAP. This CDR3 contains 15 residues. J lost 7 bases, V lost 1 base, and 2 bases had no gene match. This CDR3 reads CASGLGTSGGNTQYF. The CDR3 DNA reads as TGTGCTAGTGGTTTGGGGACTAGCGGGGGAAATACGCAGTATTTT.

The table lists this clonotype with a few counts. V usage is TRBV20-1 and J usage is TRBJ2-4, with 10 bases that match TRBD1. This CDR3 region has 14 residues. Germline V gives CDR1 DFQATT, CDR2 SNEGSKA (reference sequence). V shed 6 bases and J 9 bases; nucleotides not matched to a gene: 11. The CDR3 coding sequence is TGCAGTGCCGAGTCAGGGACAGGGGATAGCATTCAGTACTTC. Its translation: CSAESGTGDSIQYF.

This clonotype came up a few times. This chain joins TRBV20-1 and TRBJ2-7, with D maybe TRBD2 (6 bases). The germline gives CDR1 DFQATT, CDR2 SNEGSKA (reference sequence). The CDR3 extends over 13 amino acids. With 3 bases removed from V and 3 bases from J, the gap between germline ends came to 12 bases. CDR3 in amino acids: CSASAGRFYEQYF. The DNA for the CDR3 is TGCAGTGCTAGTGCGGGACGCTTCTACGAGCAGTACTTC.

This clonotype was observed a few times. This chain links TRBV6-5 with TRBJ1-2; the D gene is possibly TRBD1 (5 bases). CDR1 and CDR2 (germline): MNHEY, SVGAGI. This CDR3 spans 15 amino acids. With 0 bases removed from V and 4 bases from J, the gap between germline ends came to 12 bases. The CDR3 DNA sequence: TGTGCCAGCAGTTACTCGGGATTTCAGGGCTATGGCTACACCTTC. Translation: CASSYSGFQGYGYTF.

The chain carries TRBV7-8 and TRBJ2-2; TRBD1 matches at 8 bases. V lost 1 base and J lost 9; bases outside the gene matches: 4. This CDR3 region has 14 residues. The germline V gene has CDR1 SGHVS and CDR2 FQNEAQ. CDR3 DNA sequence: TGTGCCAGCAGCTTAGGGACAGGGCTTTGGGAGCTGTTTTTT. Its protein is CASSLGTGLWELFF.

The V call is TRBV28, the J call TRBJ2-5, with TRBD2 identical over 9 bases. Trimming cost V 7 bases and J 2 bases; bases outside gene matches: 14. Germline lookup yields CDR1 MDHEN and CDR2 SYDVKM. The CDR3 covers 17 residues. The CDR3, as DNA: TGTGCCAGCACCGGTTCGATAGCGGGGGCTAAGCAAGAGACCCAGTACTTC. Encoded protein: CASTGSIAGAKQETQYF.

This clonotype has ten or more counts. The chain links TRBV7-9 to TRBJ1-5, with D tentatively TRBD1 (5 bases). CDR1 and CDR2 from the germline V gene are SEHNR and FQNEAQ (reference sequence). CDR3 size: 13 residues. Trimming pared 5 bases from V and 7 bases from J, leaving 12 bases between. Written as DNA, the CDR3 is TGTGCCAGCAGCCCTGGGGGTTTCCAGCCCCAGCATTTT. It specifies CASSPGGFQPQHF.

The V and J genes are TRBV28 and TRBJ2-2; possible D gene TRBD1, 6 bases. Trimming shortened V by 6 bases and J by 6 bases, and 11 bases separated the two germline ends. The CDR3 extends over 13 amino acids. Looked up from germline, CDR1 is MDHEN and CDR2 is SYDVKM. The CDR3: CASRPTGSGELFF. DNA of the CDR3: TGTGCCAGCAGGCCAACAGGGTCCGGGGAGCTGTTTTTT.

The J gene is TRBJ1-5, the V gene TRBV6-1; 11 bases match TRBD1. Germline CDR1 reads MNHNS; CDR2 reads SASEGT. V lost 5 bases to trimming and J lost 4 bases; unmatched junction nucleotides: 7. The CDR3 covers 16 residues. This chain's CDR3 is CASSRAGTGGNQPQHF. CDR3 coding DNA: TGTGCCAGCAGTCGGGCCGGGACAGGGGGGAATCAGCCCCAGCATTTT.

The genes are TRBV2 and TRBJ1-2; D not resolved. Trimming cost V 7 bases and J 4 bases, with 13 bases left between them. The CDR3 runs to 13 residues. The germline V gene has CDR1 SNHLY and CDR2 FYNNEI. The CDR3 nucleotides read TGTGCCAGCACGGTAGCGGTCTTCTATGGCTACACCTTC. Its protein is CASTVAVFYGYTF.

This clonotype came up a few times. This chain uses TRBV18 with TRBJ2-2; tentatively, D is TRBD2 (6 bases). The CDR3 totals 17 residues. Looked up from germline, CDR1 is KGHSH and CDR2 is LQKENI. Trimming pared 0 bases from V and 0 bases from J, leaving 11 bases between. CDR3 sequence (DNA): TGTGCCAGCTCACCACCCGGGAGAGGCGCGAACACCGGGGAGCTGTTTTTT. This gives the protein CASSPPGRGANTGELFF.

The chain joins TRBV7-3 to TRBJ2-7, with D uncertain. This CDR3 has 15 amino acids. Germline assignment: CDR1 SGHTA and CDR2 FQGTGA. V gave up 5 bases and J gave up 2 bases, with 16 bases separating them. In DNA form, the CDR3 reads TGTGCCAGCAGCCCTTCGGTTGGGTCGCCCTACGAGCAGTACTTC. Translation gives CASSPSVGSPYEQYF.

This clonotype was found a few times. The CDR3, as DNA: TGCGCCAGCAGCCCCGGGACAGGGTCAGATACGCAGTATTTT. Translation: CASSPGTGSDTQYF. The chain carries TRBV5-1 and TRBJ2-3; 9 bases line up with TRBD1. The CDR3 has 14 amino acids. Germline trimming cut 4 bases from V and 4 bases from J; bases unmatched to any gene: 4. CDR1 SGHRS and CDR2 YFSETQ come from the germline V gene.

This clonotype was found a few times. This chain links TRBV6-5 with TRBJ2-2, with D perhaps TRBD1 or TRBD2 (5 bases each). The CDR3 is made up of 16 amino acids. The germline V gene has CDR1 MNHEY and CDR2 SVGAGI. Trimming pared 6 bases from V and 4 bases from J, leaving 18 bases between. CDR3: CASRYLGGLGTGELFF. The CDR3 DNA reads TGTGCCAGCAGATATCTTGGGGGTCTTGGCACCGGGGAGCTGTTTTTT.

This clonotype was seen repeatedly, ten times or more. J is TRBJ2-1 and V is TRBV3-1, with TRBD1 matching over 8 bases. The V and J ends lost 1 base and 5 bases, in that order; junction bases with no gene match: 10. This CDR3 has 17 amino acids. The germline gives CDR1 LGHDT, CDR2 YNNKEL (reference sequence). The chain's CDR3 is CASSQGMGQATDNEQFF. DNA for the CDR3: TGTGCCAGCAGCCAAGGCATGGGACAGGCTACCGACAATGAGCAGTTCTTC.

This clonotype has more than one count but fewer than ten. The V call is TRBV11-3, the J call TRBJ2-2; D unresolved. Between the trimmed V and J ends, which lost 5 bases and 5 bases, there was a span of 15 bases. CDR1 is SGHNT and CDR2 is YENEEA in the germline V gene. This CDR3 has 15 amino acids. The CDR3 nucleotides are TGTGCCAGCAGCCCGTCGCATACACAAACCGGGGAGCTGTTTTTT. Translation gives CASSPSHTQTGELFF.

This clonotype was counted at least ten times. The chain is built from TRBV7-8 and TRBJ2-7; D is possibly TRBD2 (6 bases). V lost 4 bases to trimming and J lost 2 bases, with 15 bases between them. CDR1 SGHVS and CDR2 FQNEAQ come from the germline V gene. This CDR3 is built from 15 residues. The CDR3 reads CASSSPMWGAYEQYV. The CDR3 bases are TGTGCCAGCAGCTCCCCGATGTGGGGGGCCTACGAGCAGTACGTC.

This clonotype has a handful of counts. This chain links TRBV18 with TRBJ1-4, with no clear D. V was pared by 3 bases and J by 2 bases, with 7 bases between. This CDR3 region has 14 residues. Per the germline V gene, CDR1 is KGHSH and CDR2 is LQKENI. CDR3 sequence (DNA): TGTGCCAGCTCACCTCAGCAGACTAATGAAAAACTGTTTTTT. The encoded protein is CASSPQQTNEKLFF.

CDR3 amino acids: CASRGNLAGELFF. The CDR3 bases are TGTGCCTCTAGGGGGAACCTAGCCGGGGAGCTGTTTTTT. The chain links TRBV19 to TRBJ2-2; tentatively, D is TRBD1 (6 bases). The CDR3 sequence is 13 residues long. In germline, CDR1 is LNHDA, CDR2 SQIVND (reference sequence). Trimming pared 11 bases from V and 6 bases from J, leaving 16 bases between.